This T cell receptor beta chain emerged from a study of T cell responses to AZD1222 COVID-19 vaccine. General study points: No repertoire was sampled before or during the peak T cell response, only after it.

Sequencing was performed with immunoSEQ multiplex PCR; in TCRdb, only in-frame clones are kept and a portion is missing. The top ten hold approximately 4.5% of the sample, which has 140,000 or so clones, around 91% seen once. The CDR3 is 15 residues long. Trimming shortened V by 7 bases and J by 2 bases, and 15 bases separated the two germline ends. Germline values: CDR1 LNHDA, CDR2 SQIVND (reference sequence). As to this clone: Antigen specificity is unknown.

The receptor was derived from an adult in good health. The sequencing used peripheral blood, collected on day 0 of AZD1222 vaccination. The V gene is TRBV19, the J gene TRBJ1-5, with D unclear. The CDR3 DNA follows: TGTGCCAGTACCGTGACATATGGTCGCAATCAGCCCCAGCATTTT. This gives the protein CASTVTYGRNQPQHF.